Included here is one TCR beta chain sequence, with context. These data belong to a study of blood T cell repertoires in COVID-19. Background on the study: Acute and convalescent COVID-19 samples came from the United States, Italy and Spain.

V lost 0 bases to trimming and J lost 4 bases, with 14 bases between them. Germline lookup yields CDR1 SGHRS and CDR2 YFSETQ. This CDR3 region has 15 residues. TCRdb's copy holds only in-frame clones and misses some; the assay was immunoSEQ multiplex PCR. The sample lists 50,000 to 65,000 clones, 70% to 90% occurring once. The V gene is TRBV5-1, the J gene TRBJ2-7; D may be TRBD1 (6 bases). This clonotype originated in a man between 70 and 80 years old with acute or convalescent COVID-19. Sequences were obtained from peripheral blood. The CDR3 nucleotides are TGCGCCAGCAGCTTGGTACCGGGACAAAGGTACGAGCAGTACTTC. Amino acids: CASSLVPGQRYEQYF.